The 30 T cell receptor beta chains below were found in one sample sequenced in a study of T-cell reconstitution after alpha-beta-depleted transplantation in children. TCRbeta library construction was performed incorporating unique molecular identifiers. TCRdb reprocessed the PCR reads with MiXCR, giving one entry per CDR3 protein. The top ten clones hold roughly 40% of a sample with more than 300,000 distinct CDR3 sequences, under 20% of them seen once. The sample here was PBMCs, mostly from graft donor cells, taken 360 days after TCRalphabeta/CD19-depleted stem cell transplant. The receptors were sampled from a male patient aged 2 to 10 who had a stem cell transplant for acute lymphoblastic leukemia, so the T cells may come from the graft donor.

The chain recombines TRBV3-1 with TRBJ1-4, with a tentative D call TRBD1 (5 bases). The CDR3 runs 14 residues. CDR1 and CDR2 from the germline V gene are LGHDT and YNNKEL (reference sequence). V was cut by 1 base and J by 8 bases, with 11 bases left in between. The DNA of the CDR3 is TGTGCCAGCAGCCAAGTCCAAGGGGCGGAAAAACTGTTTTTT. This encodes CASSQVQGAEKLFF.

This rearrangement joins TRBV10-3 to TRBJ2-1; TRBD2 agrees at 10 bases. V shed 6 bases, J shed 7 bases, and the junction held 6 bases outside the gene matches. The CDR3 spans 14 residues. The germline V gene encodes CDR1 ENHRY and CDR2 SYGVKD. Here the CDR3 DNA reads TGTGCCATCAGAACTAGCGGGATAAGGAATGAGCAGTTCTTC. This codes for CAIRTSGIRNEQFF.

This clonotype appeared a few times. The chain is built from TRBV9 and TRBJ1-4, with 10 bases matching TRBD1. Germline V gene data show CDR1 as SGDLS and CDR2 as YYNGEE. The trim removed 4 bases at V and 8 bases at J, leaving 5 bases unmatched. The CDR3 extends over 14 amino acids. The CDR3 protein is CASSPTGGAEKLFF. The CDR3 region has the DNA TGTGCCAGCAGCCCGACAGGGGGCGCAGAAAAACTGTTTTTT.

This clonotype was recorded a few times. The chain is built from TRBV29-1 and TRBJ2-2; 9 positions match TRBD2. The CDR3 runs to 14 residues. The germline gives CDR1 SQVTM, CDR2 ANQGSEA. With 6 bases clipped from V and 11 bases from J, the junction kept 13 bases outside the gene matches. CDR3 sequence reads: CSVSKPGLAFELFF. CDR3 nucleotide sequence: TGCAGCGTAAGCAAACCGGGACTAGCATTCGAGCTGTTTTTT.

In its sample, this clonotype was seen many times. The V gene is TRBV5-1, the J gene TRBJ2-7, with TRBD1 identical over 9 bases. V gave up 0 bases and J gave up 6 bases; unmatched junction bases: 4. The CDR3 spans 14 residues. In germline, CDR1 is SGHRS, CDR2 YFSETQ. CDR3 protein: CASSLGTGVGEQYF. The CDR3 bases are TGCGCCAGCAGCTTGGGGACAGGGGTAGGCGAGCAGTACTTC.

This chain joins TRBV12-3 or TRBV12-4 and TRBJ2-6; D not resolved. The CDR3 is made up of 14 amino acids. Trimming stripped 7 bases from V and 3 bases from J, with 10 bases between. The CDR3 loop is CASTKGNGANVLTF. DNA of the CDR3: TGTGCCAGCACCAAAGGGAATGGGGCCAACGTCCTGACTTTC.

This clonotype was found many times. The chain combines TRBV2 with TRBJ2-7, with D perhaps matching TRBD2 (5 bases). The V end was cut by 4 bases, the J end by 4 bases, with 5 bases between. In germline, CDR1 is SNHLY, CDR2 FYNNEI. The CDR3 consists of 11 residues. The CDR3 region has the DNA TGTGCCAGCAGTGGGACTTACGAGCAGTACTTC. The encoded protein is CASSGTYEQYF. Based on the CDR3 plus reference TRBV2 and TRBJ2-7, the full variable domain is EPEVTQTPSHQVTQMGQEVILRCVPISNHLYFYWYRQILGQKVEFLVSFYNNEISEKSEIFDDQFSVERPDGSNFTLKIRSTKLEDSAMYFCASSGTYEQYFGPGTRLTVT.

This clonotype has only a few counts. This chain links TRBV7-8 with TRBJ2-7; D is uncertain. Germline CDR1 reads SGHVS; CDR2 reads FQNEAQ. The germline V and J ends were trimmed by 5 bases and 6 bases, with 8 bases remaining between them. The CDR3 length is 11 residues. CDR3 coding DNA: TGTGCCAGCAGCCCGGCGTTCGAGCAGTACTTC. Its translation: CASSPAFEQYF.

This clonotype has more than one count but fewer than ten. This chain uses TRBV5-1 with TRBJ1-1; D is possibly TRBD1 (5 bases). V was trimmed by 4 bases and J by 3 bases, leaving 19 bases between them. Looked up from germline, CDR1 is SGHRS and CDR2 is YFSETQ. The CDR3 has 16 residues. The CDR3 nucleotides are TGCGCCAGCAGCCGGGGTGAGGGGTTCGGAGACACTGAAGCTTTCTTT. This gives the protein CASSRGEGFGDTEAFF.

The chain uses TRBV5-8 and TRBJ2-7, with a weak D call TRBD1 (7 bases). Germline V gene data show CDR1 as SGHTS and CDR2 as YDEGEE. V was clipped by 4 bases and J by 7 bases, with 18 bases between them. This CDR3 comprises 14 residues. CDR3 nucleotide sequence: TGTGCCAGCAGCCGAGACAGGGTTGGAGGGGAGCAGTACTTC. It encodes CASSRDRVGGEQYF.

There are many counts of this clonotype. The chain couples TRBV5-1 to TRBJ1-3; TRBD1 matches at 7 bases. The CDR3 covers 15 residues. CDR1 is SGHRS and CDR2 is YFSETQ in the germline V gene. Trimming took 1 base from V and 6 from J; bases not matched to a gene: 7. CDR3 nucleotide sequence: TGCGCCAGCAGCTTGTGGGGACAGCAAGTAAACACCATATATTTT. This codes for CASSLWGQQVNTIYF.

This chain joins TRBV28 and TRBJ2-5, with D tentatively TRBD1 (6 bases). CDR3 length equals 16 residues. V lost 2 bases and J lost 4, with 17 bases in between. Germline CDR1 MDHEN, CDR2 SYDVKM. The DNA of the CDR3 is TGTGCCAGCAGTTTAGGACCTAACAGGGTGCGAGAGACCCAGTACTTC. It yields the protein CASSLGPNRVRETQYF.

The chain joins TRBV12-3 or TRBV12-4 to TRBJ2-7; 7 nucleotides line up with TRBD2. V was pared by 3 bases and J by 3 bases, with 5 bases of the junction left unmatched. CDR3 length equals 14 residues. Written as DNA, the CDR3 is TGTGCCAGCAGTTTTTGGGGGAGGGACTACGAGCAGTACTTC. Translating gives CASSFWGRDYEQYF.

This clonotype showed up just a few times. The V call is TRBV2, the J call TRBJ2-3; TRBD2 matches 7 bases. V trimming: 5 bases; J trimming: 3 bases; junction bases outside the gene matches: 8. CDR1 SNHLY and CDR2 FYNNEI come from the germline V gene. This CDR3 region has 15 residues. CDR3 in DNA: TGTGCCAGCAGTCGGGGACTACTGCTGACAGATACGCAGTATTTT. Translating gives CASSRGLLLTDTQYF.

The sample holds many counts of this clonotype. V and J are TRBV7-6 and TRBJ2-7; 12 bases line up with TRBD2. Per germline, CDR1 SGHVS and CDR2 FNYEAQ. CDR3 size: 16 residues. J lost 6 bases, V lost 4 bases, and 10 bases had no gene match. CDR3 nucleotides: TGTGCCAGCAGCTCGCTGACTAGCGGGAGATGGGGCGAGCAGTACTTC. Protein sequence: CASSSLTSGRWGEQYF.

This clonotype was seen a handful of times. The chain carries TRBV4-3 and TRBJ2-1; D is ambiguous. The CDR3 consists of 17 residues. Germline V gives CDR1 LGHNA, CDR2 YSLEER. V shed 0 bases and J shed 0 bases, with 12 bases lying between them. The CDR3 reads CASSQERQASSYNEQFF. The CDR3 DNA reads TGCGCCAGCAGCCAAGAACGCCAGGCTAGCTCCTACAATGAGCAGTTCTTC.

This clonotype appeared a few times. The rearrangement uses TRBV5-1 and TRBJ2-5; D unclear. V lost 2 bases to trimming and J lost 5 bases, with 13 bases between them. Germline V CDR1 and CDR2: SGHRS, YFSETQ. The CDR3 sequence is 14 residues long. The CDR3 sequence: CASSFGPVGETQYF. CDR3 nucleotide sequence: TGCGCCAGCAGCTTTGGACCGGTCGGGGAGACCCAGTACTTC.

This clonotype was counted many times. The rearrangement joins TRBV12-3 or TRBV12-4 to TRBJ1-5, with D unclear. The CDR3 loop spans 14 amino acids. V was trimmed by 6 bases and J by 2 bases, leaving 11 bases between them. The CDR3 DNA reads TGTGCCAGCAGCCCAGGCAGCGGCAATCAGCCCCAGCATTTT. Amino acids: CASSPGSGNQPQHF.

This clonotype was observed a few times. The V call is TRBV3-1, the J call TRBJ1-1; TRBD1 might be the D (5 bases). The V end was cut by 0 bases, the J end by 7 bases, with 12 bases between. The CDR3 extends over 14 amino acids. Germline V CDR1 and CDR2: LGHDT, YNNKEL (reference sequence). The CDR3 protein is CASSQDLWGYEAFF. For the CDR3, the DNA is TGTGCCAGCAGCCAAGATCTGTGGGGGTATGAAGCTTTCTTT.

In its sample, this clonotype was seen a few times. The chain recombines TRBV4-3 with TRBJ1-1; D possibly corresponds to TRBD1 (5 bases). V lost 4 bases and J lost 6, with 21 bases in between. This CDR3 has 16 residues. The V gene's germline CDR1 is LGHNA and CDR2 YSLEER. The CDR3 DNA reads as TGCGCCAGCAGCCGACTACCCGGAAGCAGGGCGCCTGAAGCTTTCTTT. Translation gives CASSRLPGSRAPEAFF.

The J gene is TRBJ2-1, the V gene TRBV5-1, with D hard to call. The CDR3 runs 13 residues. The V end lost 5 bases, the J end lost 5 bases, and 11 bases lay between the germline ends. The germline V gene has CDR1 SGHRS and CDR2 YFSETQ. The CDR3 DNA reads TGCGCCAGCAGGGGCCGCCTAGACAATGAGCAGTTCTTC. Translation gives CASRGRLDNEQFF.

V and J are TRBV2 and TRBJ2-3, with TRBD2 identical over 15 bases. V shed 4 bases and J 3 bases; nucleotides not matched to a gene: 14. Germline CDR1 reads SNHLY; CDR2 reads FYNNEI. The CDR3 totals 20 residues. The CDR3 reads CASSGPRTSGRAARTDTQYF. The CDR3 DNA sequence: TGTGCCAGCAGTGGCCCCCGGACTAGCGGGAGGGCTGCGAGAACAGATACGCAGTATTTT.

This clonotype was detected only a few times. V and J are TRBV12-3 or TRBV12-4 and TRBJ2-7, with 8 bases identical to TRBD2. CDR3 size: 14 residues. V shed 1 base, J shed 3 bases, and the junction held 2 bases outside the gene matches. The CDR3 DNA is TGTGCCAGCAGTTTAGAGCGGGGGAACTACGAGCAGTACTTC. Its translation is CASSLERGNYEQYF.

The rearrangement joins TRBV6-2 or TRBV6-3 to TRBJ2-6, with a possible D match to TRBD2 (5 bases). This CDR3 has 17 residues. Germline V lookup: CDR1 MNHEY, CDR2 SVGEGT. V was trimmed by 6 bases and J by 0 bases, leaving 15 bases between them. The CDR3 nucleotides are TGTGCCAGCAGCCTCCCGGGCGAGGGCTCTGGGGCCAACGTCCTGACTTTC. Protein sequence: CASSLPGEGSGANVLTF.

CDR3 sequence: CASSQGALESQHF. The CDR3 DNA reads TGCGCCAGCAGCCAAGGGGCCTTGGAATCCCAGCATTTT. The rearrangement links TRBV4-1 to TRBJ1-5; no clear D. This CDR3 has 13 residues. The V end lost 1 base, the J end lost 11 bases, and 12 bases lay between the germline ends. CDR1 is MGHRA, CDR2 YSYEKL, per germline.

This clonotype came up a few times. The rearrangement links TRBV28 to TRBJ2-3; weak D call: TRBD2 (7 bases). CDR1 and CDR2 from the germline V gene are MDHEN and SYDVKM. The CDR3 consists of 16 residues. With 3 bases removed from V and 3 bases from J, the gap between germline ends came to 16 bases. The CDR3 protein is CASSLTYGGQTDTQYF. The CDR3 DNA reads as TGTGCCAGCAGTTTGACCTACGGGGGGCAGACAGATACGCAGTATTTT. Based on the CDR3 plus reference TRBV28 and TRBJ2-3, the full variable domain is DVKVTQSSRYLVKRTGEKVFLECVQDMDHENMFWYRQDPGLGLRLIYFSYDVKMKEKGDIPEGYSVSREKKERFSLILESASTNQTSMYLCASSLTYGGQTDTQYFGPGTRLTVL.

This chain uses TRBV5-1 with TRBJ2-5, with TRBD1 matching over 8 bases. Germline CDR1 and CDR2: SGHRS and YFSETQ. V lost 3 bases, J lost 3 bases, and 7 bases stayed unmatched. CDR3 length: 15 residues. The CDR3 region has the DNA TGCGCCAGCAGCTCTCGGACAGGGTTCAAAGAGACCCAGTACTTC. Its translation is CASSSRTGFKETQYF.

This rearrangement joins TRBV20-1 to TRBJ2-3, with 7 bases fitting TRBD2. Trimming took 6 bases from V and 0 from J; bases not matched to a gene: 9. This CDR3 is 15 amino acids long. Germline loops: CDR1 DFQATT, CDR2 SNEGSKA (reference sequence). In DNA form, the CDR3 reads TGCAGTGCCCCCCCGCCCGGGAGGAGCACAGATACGCAGTATTTT. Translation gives CSAPPPGRSTDTQYF.

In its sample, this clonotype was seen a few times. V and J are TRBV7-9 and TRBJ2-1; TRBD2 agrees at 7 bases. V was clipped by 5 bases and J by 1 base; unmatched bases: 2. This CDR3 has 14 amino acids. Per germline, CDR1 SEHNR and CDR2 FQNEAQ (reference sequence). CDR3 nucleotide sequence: TGTGCCAGCAGCAGGCGGGAGTCCTACAATGAGCAGTTCTTC. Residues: CASSRRESYNEQFF.

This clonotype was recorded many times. The CDR3 nucleotides are TGCGCCAGCAGCTTGGTACTAGGAAACGACAATGAGCAGTTCTTC. Protein sequence: CASSLVLGNDNEQFF. The V gene is TRBV5-1, the J gene TRBJ2-1, with D tentatively TRBD2 (5 bases). The CDR3 extends over 15 amino acids. CDR1 and CDR2 from the germline V gene are SGHRS and YFSETQ. Trimming took 0 bases from V and 5 from J, leaving 12 bases between them. The full variable domain, in which reference TRBV5-1 and TRBJ2-1 provide the parts outside the CDR3, is KAGVTQTPRYLIKTRGQQVTLSCSPISGHRSVSWYQQTPGQGLQFLFEYFSETQRNKGNFPGRFSGRQFSNSRSEMNVSTLELGDSALYLCASSLVLGNDNEQFFGPGTRLTVL.